This T cell receptor (beta chain) was sequenced for a study of beta chain features in type 1 diabetes. Overall study: Patient and healthy donor groups were alike in age, gender and cell yields. Study-wide results and caveats: Unsettled here was the matter of whether HLA type influences TCRB rearrangement. Compared with healthy donors, patients appeared to share more similar naive, central memory and regulatory TCRB repertoires.

Every sorted population was more than 95% pure. Note on this clone: Its antigen remains unidentified.

Investigators reverse transcribed all isolated RNA, so they sequenced expressed TCRB transcripts. Method: immunoSEQ multiplex PCR; TCRdb's copy keeps in-frame clones and lacks some. The data hold a few hundred thousand clones, with over 25% observed a single time. This CDR3 is built from 16 residues. Looked up from germline, CDR1 is KGHSH and CDR2 is LQKENI. V was pared by 4 bases and J by 2 bases, with 3 bases of the junction left unmatched. This TCR came from a young man in good health. The gene calls are TRBV18 and TRBJ2-2; 11 bases agree with TRBD2. The sample consisted of naive CD4+ T cells from blood. CDR3 sequence: CASSRGLAANTGELFF. The CDR3 DNA reads as TGTGCCAGCTCACGGGGACTAGCGGCAAACACCGGGGAGCTGTTTTTT.